This entry features one TCR beta chain sequence. This clonotype has ten or more counts. The antigen this receptor binds is unknown. One base away there is no much larger clone; base qualities are not given. The source of the sample is a study of Graves' ophthalmopathy and Graves' hyperthyroidism (dated by TCRdb to the late 2010s). Notes on the research overall: Peripheral blood was collected at initial diagnosis, before any treatment. The study used TCR beta repertoire signatures to distinguish Graves' ophthalmopathy from Graves' hyperthyroidism and to predict progression to ophthalmopathy. In total, 135 blood samples were TCR-sequenced: around 42 ophthalmopathy, 75 hyperthyroidism and some 17 hyperthyroidism-to-ophthalmopathy patients. To explore V-J signatures distinguishing ophthalmopathy from hyperthyroidism, a discovery set of roughly 98 patients (about 44 ophthalmopathy, about 57 stable hyperthyroidism) was enrolled. An independent validation cohort was composed of 18 hyperthyroidism patients and 17 patients who later progressed from hyperthyroidism to ophthalmopathy. In roughly six hyperthyroidism patients, T-cell repertoires of thyroid tissue and blood were compared. Once sampling was done, hyperthyroidism patients were given methimazole at a starting dose of 30 mg daily, while ophthalmopathy patients were given high-dose intravenous methylprednisolone. Overall study results and their limits: Most expanded thyroid clonotypes with frequency above 0.001 were also detected in blood, suggesting blood repertoires may reflect the thyroid immune response. No statistical method was used to predetermine the sample size, and group allocation was not hidden from the investigators. In cross-validation, the 13-signature model distinguished ophthalmopathy from stable hyperthyroidism with about 90% sensitivity and 81.08% specificity, and in the test set the corresponding values were about 80% and 75%. In validation, the model predicted ophthalmopathy progression with about 70% sensitivity and 72% to 80% specificity; some twelve predicted patients were CT-confirmed with GO in a median of approximately 6.2 months.

The ophthalmopathy patients had moderately to severely active disease, with a Clinical Activity Score of 3 or higher, a NOSPECS grade of 4 or higher, and a disease duration of less than 3 months. Anyone with other autoimmune diseases, uncontrolled infections, pregnancy or lactation was excluded from the study. Clinical symptoms, serum thyroxine, TRAb, thyroid ultrasound and orbital computed tomography formed the basis of the diagnosis. PBMCs were isolated from more than 9 ml of fresh peripheral blood by Ficoll-Paque density gradient centrifugation. Total RNA was extracted using Trizol reagent, and RNA quality was checked on an Agilent 2100 Bioanalyzer. TCR beta CDR3 regions were amplified from RNA transcripts for repertoire sequencing. HTBI primers and the Qiagen OneStep RT-PCR kit were used in a first-round RT-PCR, which was followed by a second-round multiplex PCR, size selection and purification. Libraries were sequenced paired-end with 100 bp reads on an Illumina HiSeq2000. In the paper's pipeline: SOAPnuke was used to process the reads, removing any read that contained adapters or uncalled bases, had a mean Phred below 15, or lacked an exact match to the constant primer or identifier. COPE v1.2.5 was used to merge the high-quality paired reads. Each unique nucleotide sequence was defined as a clonotype, and clonotypes were aligned to IMGT TRB V, D and J references with MiTCR v1.1. Only V-J combinations with frequency above 0.0001 were analysed, covering approximately 99% of repertoires. For each V-J combination, a TCR clonal expansion and chaos score was defined as the ratio of F50 clonal expansion to chaos observed in the TCRdist matrix. Welch's t-statistics and random forest were used to reduce the features to 10 to 15 V-J combinations, which were then used as input to a naive Bayes classifier. Thyroid-blood repertoire similarity was quantified with the Morisita-Horn index. TCRdb handled the public reads itself, with Q25 trimming in fastp and clone calling in MiXCR, and kept productive beta chains. Identical CDR3 protein sequences are pooled into one entry, listed with their most common genes and DNA. The V and J calls follow TCRdb's processing rather than the paper's. This sample is represented by under 350,000 distinct CDR3 sequences; roughly 15% of them were singletons. Roughly an eighth of the sample belongs to the ten largest clones.

CDR1 and CDR2 (DFQATT, SNEGSKA) derive from the germline V gene (reference sequence). The CDR3 contains 15 residues, cysteine and phenylalanine counted. This entry keeps only the CDR3 DNA: 45 bases, framed from base 1. Cut back by 4 bases and 6 bases, the V and J ends lie 21 bases apart. The sequencing input was peripheral blood. The TCR sequence derives from an adult man with Graves' ophthalmopathy. The chain joins TRBV20-1 to TRBJ1-2; TRBD1 could be the D gene, as 5 bases match. The bases are TGCAGTGCTACCGTCTCCGGCTTTCTGGGGGATGGCTACACCTTC. This translates into CSATVSGFLGDGYTF.